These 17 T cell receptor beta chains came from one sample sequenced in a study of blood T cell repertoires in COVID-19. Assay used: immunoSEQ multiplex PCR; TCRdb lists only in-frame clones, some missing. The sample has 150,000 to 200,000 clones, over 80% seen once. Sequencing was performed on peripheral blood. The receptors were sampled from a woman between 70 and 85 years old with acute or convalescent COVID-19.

The CDR3 loop is CASSPSVQAYYGYTF. The CDR3 bases are TGCGCCAGCAGCCCCTCGGTCCAGGCCTACTATGGCTACACCTTC. The chain joins TRBV4-3 to TRBJ1-2; the D is unclear. Germline CDR1 is LGHNA and CDR2 is YSLEER. The CDR3 is 15 residues long. V lost 4 bases and J 3 bases, leaving 15 bases between the germline ends.

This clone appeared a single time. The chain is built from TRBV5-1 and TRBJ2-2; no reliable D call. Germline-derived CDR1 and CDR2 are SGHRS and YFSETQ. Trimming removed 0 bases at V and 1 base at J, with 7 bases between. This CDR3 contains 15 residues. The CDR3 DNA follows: TGCGCCAGCAGCTTGGAACAGAGGAACACCGGGGAGCTGTTTTTT. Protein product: CASSLEQRNTGELFF.

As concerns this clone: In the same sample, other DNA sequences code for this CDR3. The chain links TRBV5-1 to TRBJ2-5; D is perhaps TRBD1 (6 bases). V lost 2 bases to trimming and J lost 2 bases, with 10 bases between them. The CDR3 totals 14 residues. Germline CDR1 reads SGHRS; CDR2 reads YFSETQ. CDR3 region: CASSLVGGQETQYF. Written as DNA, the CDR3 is TGCGCCAGCAGCTTAGTAGGGGGTCAAGAGACCCAGTACTTC.

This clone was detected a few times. CDR3: CASSSYPGRQPQHF. Here the CDR3 DNA reads TGTGCCAGCAGTTCGTATCCCGGTCGGCAGCCCCAGCATTTT. The V gene is TRBV28, the J gene TRBJ1-5; no definite D call. CDR1 is MDHEN, CDR2 SYDVKM, per germline. CDR3 length: 14 residues. V was shortened by 4 bases and J by 7 bases, with 14 bases between the two germline ends. Supplemented by reference TRBV28 and TRBJ1-5, the full variable domain reads DVKVTQSSRYLVKRTGEKVFLECVQDMDHENMFWYRQDPGLGLRLIYFSYDVKMKEKGDIPEGYSVSREKKERFSLILESASTNQTSMYLCASSSYPGRQPQHFGDGTRLSIL.

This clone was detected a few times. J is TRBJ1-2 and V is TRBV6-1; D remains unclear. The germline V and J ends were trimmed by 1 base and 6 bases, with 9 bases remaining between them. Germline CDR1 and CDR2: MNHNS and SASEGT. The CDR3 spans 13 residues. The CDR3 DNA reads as TGTGCCAGCAGTGAAGGAGGCTCCCATGGCTACACCTTC. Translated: CASSEGGSHGYTF.

The CDR3 coding sequence is TGTGCCAGCAGGAGCGGACAGGAGAAGCAGTTCTTC. It yields the protein CASRSGQEKQFF. V usage is TRBV7-9 and J usage is TRBJ2-1; 7 positions agree with TRBD1. CDR3 length: 12 amino acids. V was clipped by 6 bases and J by 11 bases; unmatched bases: 7. The germline CDR1 and CDR2 sequences are SEHNR and FQNEAQ (reference sequence).

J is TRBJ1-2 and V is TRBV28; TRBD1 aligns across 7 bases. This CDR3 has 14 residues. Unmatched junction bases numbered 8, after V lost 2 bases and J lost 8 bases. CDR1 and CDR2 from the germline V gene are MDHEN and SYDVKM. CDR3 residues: CASSLATGARGYTF. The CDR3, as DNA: TGTGCCAGCAGTTTAGCAACAGGGGCGAGGGGCTACACCTTC.

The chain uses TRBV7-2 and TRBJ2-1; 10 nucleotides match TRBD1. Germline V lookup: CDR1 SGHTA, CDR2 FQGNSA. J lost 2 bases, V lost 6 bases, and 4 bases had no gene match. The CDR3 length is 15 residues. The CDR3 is CASSTGQGAYNEQFF. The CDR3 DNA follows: TGTGCCAGCAGTACAGGACAGGGGGCCTACAATGAGCAGTTCTTC.

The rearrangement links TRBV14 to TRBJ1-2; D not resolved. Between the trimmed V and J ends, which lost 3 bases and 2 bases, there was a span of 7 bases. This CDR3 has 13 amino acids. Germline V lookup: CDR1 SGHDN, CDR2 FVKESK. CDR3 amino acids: CASSQGGNYGYTF. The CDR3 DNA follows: TGTGCCAGCAGCCAGGGCGGGAACTATGGCTACACCTTC.

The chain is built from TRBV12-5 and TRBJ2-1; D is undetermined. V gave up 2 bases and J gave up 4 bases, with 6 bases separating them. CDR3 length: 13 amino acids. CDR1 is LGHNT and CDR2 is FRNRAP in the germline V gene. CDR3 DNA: TGTGCTAGTGGTTTGACAGAGTACAATGAGCAGTTCTTC. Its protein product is CASGLTEYNEQFF.

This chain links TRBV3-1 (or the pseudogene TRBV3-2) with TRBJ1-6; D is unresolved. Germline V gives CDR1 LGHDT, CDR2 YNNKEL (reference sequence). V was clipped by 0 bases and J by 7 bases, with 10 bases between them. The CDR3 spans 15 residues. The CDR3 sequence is CASSQDPLENSPLHF. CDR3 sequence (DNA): TGTGCCAGCAGCCAAGACCCCTTAGAGAATTCACCCCTCCACTTT.

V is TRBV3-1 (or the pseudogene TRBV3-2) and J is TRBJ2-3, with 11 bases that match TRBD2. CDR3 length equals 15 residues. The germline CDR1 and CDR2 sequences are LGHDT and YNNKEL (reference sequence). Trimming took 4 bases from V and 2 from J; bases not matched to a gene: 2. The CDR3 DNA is TGTGCCAGCAGCCCGACTAGCGGGGACACAGATACGCAGTATTTT. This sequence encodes CASSPTSGDTDTQYF.

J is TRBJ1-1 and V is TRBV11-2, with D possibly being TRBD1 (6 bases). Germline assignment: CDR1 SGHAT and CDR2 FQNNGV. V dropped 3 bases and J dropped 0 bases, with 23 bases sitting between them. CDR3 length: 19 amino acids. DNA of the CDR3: TGTGCCAGCAGCTTCTGGAACGGGGGGCGTCAGCCCCTGAACACTGAAGCTTTCTTT. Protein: CASSFWNGGRQPLNTEAFF.

CDR3 amino acids: CASSGVLGAGEQYF. CDR3 bases: TGTGCCAGCAGTGGGGTTTTGGGGGCGGGCGAGCAGTACTTC. The chain is built from TRBV2 and TRBJ2-7; TRBD1 might be the D (6 bases). The CDR3 sequence is 14 residues long. The ends were cut back, 4 bases at V and 6 bases at J, with 16 bases in the middle. Germline V gives CDR1 SNHLY, CDR2 FYNNEI.

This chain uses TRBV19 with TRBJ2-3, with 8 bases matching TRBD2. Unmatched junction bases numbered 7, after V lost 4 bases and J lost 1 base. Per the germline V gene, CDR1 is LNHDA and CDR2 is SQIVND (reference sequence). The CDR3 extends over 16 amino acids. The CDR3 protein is CASSRRVLAGTDTQYF. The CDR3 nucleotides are TGTGCCAGTAGTAGACGAGTACTAGCGGGCACAGATACGCAGTATTTT.

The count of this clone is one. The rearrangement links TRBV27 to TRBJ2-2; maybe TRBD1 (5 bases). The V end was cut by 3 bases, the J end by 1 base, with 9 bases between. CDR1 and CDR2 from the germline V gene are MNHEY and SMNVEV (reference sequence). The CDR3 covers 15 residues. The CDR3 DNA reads TGTGCCAGCAGTTTCAGTACAGGGAACACCGGGGAGCTGTTTTTT. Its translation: CASSFSTGNTGELFF.

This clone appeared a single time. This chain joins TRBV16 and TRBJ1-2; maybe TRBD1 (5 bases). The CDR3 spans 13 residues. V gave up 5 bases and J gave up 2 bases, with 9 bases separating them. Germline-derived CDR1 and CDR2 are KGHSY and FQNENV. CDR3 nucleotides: TGTGCCAGCAGCTCGGGACTAAACTATGGCTACACCTTC. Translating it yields CASSSGLNYGYTF. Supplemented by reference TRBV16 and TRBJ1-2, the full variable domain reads GEEVAQTPKHLVRGEGQKAKLYCAPIKGHSYVFWYQQVLKNEFKFLISFQNENVFDETGMPKERFSAKCLPNSPCSLEIQATKLEDSAVYFCASSSGLNYGYTFGSGTRLTVV.